Detailed here is one T cell receptor (beta chain). Its specificity is not known. These data come from a study of cytomegalovirus exposure and HLA in healthy donors. Study observations and caveats: Judged likely to be a sequencing artifact was a cluster of highly shared sequence variants. Donor immune exposure was known only as CMV serostatus.

Germline V gene lookup returns CDR1 MNHEY and CDR2 SMNVEV (reference sequence). The CDR3 is 16 residues long. V lost 2 bases and J lost 10; bases outside the gene matches: 15. The PCR had 60 Vbeta and 13 Jbeta primers. The protocol was immunoSEQ multiplex PCR, while the TCRdb copy is restricted to in-frame clones and leaves out a portion. This repertoire shows about 190,000 clones, about 87% found once; its top ten account for over 1%. The sample comprised PBMCs. This sequence originates from a man aged 25 to 40 in good health and CMV-seronegative. The gene calls are TRBV27 and TRBJ2-3; 7 positions agree with TRBD2. CDR3 residues: CASSLGRRGLSYAQYF. The CDR3 DNA reads TGTGCCAGCAGTTTAGGTCGGAGGGGACTAAGCTACGCGCAGTATTTT.